The 9 T cell receptor beta chains listed next were all sequenced from one sample in a study of graft-versus-host responses after intestinal transplantation. The antigens these receptors bind are not known. TCRdb's table, derived via immunoSEQ multiplex PCR, lists solely in-frame clones and lacks some. The sample carries about 93,000 clones, just under 95% recorded once. Sequenced material: unstimulated CD8+ T cells sorted from spleen or lymph node cells, taken before intestinal transplant. Receptors originate from a human donor who received an intestinal transplant.

CDR3 loop: CASSLAAGRSSYEQYF. CDR3 sequence (DNA): TGCGCCAGCAGCTTGGCCGCGGGCCGAAGCTCCTACGAGCAGTACTTC. The V and J genes are TRBV5-1 and TRBJ2-7; possible D gene TRBD2, 5 bases. V was clipped by 0 bases and J by 0 bases, with 13 bases between them. This CDR3 comprises 16 residues. Germline V gene lookup returns CDR1 SGHRS and CDR2 YFSETQ.

This chain connects TRBV9 to TRBJ2-2; 10 nucleotides line up with TRBD1. Germline V gives CDR1 SGDLS, CDR2 YYNGEE. Unmatched junction bases numbered 4, after V lost 3 bases and J lost 5 bases. The CDR3 consists of 15 residues. This chain's CDR3 is CASSEGTGETGELFF. The CDR3 DNA sequence: TGTGCCAGCAGCGAGGGGACAGGGGAAACCGGGGAGCTGTTTTTT.

The chain has TRBV6-1 and TRBJ1-1; no clear D gene. Germline V lookup: CDR1 MNHNS, CDR2 SASEGT. CDR3 length: 15 amino acids. V was pared by 2 bases and J by 10 bases, with 20 bases between. The CDR3 reads CASSELPGSASGAFF. The CDR3 DNA follows: TGTGCCAGCAGTGAACTCCCAGGCTCTGCCTCCGGAGCTTTCTTT.

The chain carries TRBV5-4 and TRBJ2-5, with 9 bases aligning to TRBD1. CDR1 is SGHNT and CDR2 is YYREEE in the germline V gene (reference sequence). The CDR3 covers 16 residues. V shed 3 bases, J shed 5 bases, and the junction held 11 bases outside the gene matches. Here the CDR3 reads CASSSGTGSEGETQYF. CDR3 coding DNA: TGTGCCAGCAGCTCAGGGACAGGGTCGGAGGGGGAGACCCAGTACTTC. The full variable domain, rest sourced from reference TRBV5-4 and TRBJ2-5, is ETGVTQSPTHLIKTRGQQVTLRCSSQSGHNTVSWYQQALGQGPQFIFQYYREEENGRGNFPPRFSGLQFPNYSSELNVNALELDDSALYLCASSSGTGSEGETQYFGPGTRLLVL.

The rearrangement uses TRBV7-3 and TRBJ2-1, with TRBD1 as a possible D gene (5 bases). Trimming removed 1 base at V and 7 bases at J, with 14 bases between. The CDR3 is 15 amino acids. Germline CDR1 is SGHTA and CDR2 is FQGTGA. DNA of the CDR3: TGTGCCAGCAGCTTAATGGTGGGGCGCGTTAATGAGCAGTTCTTC. Its protein is CASSLMVGRVNEQFF.

V and J are TRBV6-6 and TRBJ2-1; TRBD1 matches at 7 bases. The ends lost 4 bases at V and 7 bases at J; junction bases unmatched: 7. The CDR3 extends over 14 amino acids. Per germline, CDR1 MNHNY and CDR2 SVGAGI (reference sequence). CDR3 sequence (DNA): TGTGCCAGCAGTTCAACGACAGGGATGAATGAGCAGTTCTTC. Residues: CASSSTTGMNEQFF.

This chain links TRBV30 with TRBJ2-7, with 7 bases fitting TRBD1. V trimming: 8 bases; J trimming: 1 base; junction bases outside the gene matches: 2. The CDR3 length is 11 residues. Germline V gene sequence: CDR1 GTSNPN, CDR2 SVGIG (reference sequence). In DNA form, the CDR3 reads TGTGCCGGGACAGATTCCTACGAGCAGTACTTC. Protein: CAGTDSYEQYF.

This chain connects TRBV7-2 to TRBJ2-7, with D possibly being TRBD1 (6 bases). Germline lookup yields CDR1 SGHTA and CDR2 FQGNSA. This CDR3 contains 13 residues. V lost 5 bases, J lost 2 bases, and 10 bases lay in between. The CDR3 coding sequence is TGTGCCAGCAGCCCAACAGGGCCCTACGAGCAGTACTTC. Its protein is CASSPTGPYEQYF.

The V call is TRBV4-1, the J call TRBJ1-5; D unresolved. Germline assignment: CDR1 MGHRA and CDR2 YSYEKL. Trimming shortened V by 6 bases and J by 0 bases, and 9 bases separated the two germline ends. CDR3 length: 14 amino acids. The CDR3 protein is CASSEGYSNQPQHF. The CDR3 DNA sequence: TGCGCCAGCAGTGAGGGATATAGCAATCAGCCCCAGCATTTT.